Reported below is one TCR beta chain. Its target is unknown. This record comes from a study of graft-versus-host responses after intestinal transplantation. Germline V gene lookup returns CDR1 MGHRA and CDR2 YSYEKL. The CDR3 runs 14 residues. Using immunoSEQ multiplex PCR, the repertoire was profiled, and TCRdb retains in-frame clones only, with some absent. In the table there are 70,000 to 95,000 clones, 85% to 95% of which are singletons. The source is a human donor who was the organ donor for an intestinal transplant. The gene calls are TRBV4-1 and TRBJ2-5, with 11 bases fitting TRBD1. The J call may be mistaken, given a closer DNA end match to TRBJ2-7. Sequenced material: unstimulated CD8+ T cells sorted from spleen or lymph node cells, taken before transplant. The CDR3 protein is CASSPGQGAYEQYF. The CDR3 nucleotides are TGCGCCAGCAGCCCGGGACAGGGGGCCTACGAGCAGTACTTC.